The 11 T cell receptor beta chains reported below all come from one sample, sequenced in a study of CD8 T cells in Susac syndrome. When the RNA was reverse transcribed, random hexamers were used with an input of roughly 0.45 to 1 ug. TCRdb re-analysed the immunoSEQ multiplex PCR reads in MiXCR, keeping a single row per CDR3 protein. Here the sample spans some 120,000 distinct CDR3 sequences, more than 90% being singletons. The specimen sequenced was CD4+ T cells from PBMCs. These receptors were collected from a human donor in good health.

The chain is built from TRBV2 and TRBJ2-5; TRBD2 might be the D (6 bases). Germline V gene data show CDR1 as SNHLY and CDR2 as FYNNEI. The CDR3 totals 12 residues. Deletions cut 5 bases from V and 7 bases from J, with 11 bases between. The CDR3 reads CASSSDGGTQYF. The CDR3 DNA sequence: TGTGCCAGCAGTAGCGACGGGGGGACCCAGTACTTC.

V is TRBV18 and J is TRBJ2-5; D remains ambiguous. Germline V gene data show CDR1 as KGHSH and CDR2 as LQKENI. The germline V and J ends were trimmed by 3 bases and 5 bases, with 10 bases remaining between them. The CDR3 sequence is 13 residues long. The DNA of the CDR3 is TGTGCCAGCTCACCGTCAAATTCGGAGACCCAGTACTTC. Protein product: CASSPSNSETQYF.

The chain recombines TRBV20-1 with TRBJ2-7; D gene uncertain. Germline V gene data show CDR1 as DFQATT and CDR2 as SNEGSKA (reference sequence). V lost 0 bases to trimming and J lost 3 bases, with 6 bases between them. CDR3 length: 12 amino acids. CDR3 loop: CSAREGSYEQYF. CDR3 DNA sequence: TGCAGTGCTAGAGAAGGCAGCTACGAGCAGTACTTC.

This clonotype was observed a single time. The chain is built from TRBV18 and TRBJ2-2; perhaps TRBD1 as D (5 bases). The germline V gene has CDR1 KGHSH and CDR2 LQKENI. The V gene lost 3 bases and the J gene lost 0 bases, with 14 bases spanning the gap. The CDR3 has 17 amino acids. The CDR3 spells CASSPRQGLPNTGELFF. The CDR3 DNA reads TGTGCCAGCTCACCCCGGCAGGGCCTACCGAACACCGGGGAGCTGTTTTTT.

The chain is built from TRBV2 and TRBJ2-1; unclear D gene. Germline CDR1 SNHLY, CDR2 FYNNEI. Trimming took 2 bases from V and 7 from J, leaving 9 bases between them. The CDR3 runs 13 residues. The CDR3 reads CASSERGLNEQFF. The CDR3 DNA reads TGTGCCAGCAGTGAAAGAGGCCTTAATGAGCAGTTCTTC. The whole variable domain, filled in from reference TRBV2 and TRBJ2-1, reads EPEVTQTPSHQVTQMGQEVILRCVPISNHLYFYWYRQILGQKVEFLVSFYNNEISEKSEIFDDQFSVERPDGSNFTLKIRSTKLEDSAMYFCASSERGLNEQFFGPGTRLTVL.

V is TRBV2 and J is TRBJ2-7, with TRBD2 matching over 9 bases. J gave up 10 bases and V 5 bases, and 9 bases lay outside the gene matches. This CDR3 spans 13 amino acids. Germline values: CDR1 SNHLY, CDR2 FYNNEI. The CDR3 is CASSPASGIGQYF. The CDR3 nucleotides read TGTGCCAGCAGTCCGGCTAGCGGGATAGGTCAGTACTTC.

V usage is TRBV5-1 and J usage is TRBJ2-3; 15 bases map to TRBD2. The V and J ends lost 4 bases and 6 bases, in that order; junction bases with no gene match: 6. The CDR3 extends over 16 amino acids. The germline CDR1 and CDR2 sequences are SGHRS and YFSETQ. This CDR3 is CASSQGLAGGSDTQYF. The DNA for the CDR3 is TGCGCCAGCAGCCAGGGACTAGCGGGAGGATCTGATACGCAGTATTTT.

The CDR3 protein is CASSQAGGLGGYTF. The CDR3 nucleotides are TGTGCCAGCAGCCAAGCGGGGGGCCTCGGGGGCTACACCTTC. V usage is TRBV3-1 and J usage is TRBJ1-2; tentatively, D is TRBD1 (6 bases). CDR1 LGHDT and CDR2 YNNKEL come from the germline V gene (reference sequence). The ends were cut back, 1 base at V and 8 bases at J, with 14 bases in the middle. The CDR3 contains 14 residues.

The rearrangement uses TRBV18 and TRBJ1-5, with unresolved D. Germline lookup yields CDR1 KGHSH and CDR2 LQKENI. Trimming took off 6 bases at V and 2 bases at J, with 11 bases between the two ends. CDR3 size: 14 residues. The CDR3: CASSDGSGNQPQHF. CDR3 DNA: TGTGCCAGCTCGGACGGAAGTGGCAATCAGCCCCAGCATTTT.

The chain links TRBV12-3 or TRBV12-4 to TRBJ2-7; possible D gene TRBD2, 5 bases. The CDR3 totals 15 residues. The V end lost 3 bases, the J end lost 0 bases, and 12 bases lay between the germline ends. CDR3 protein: CASSFPGLSSYEQYF. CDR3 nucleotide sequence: TGTGCCAGCAGTTTCCCAGGACTGAGCTCCTACGAGCAGTACTTC.

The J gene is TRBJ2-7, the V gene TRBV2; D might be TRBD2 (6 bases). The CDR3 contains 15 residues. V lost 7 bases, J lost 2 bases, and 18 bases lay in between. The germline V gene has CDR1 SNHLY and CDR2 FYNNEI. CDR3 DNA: TGTGCCAGCAAAAGATCCGGGACTTATGCCTACGAGCAGTACTTC. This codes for CASKRSGTYAYEQYF.